This TCR beta chain came from a study of T cells in narcolepsy. Germline lookup yields CDR1 SEHNR and CDR2 FQNEAQ (reference sequence). Trimming took off 1 base at V and 2 bases at J, with 19 bases between the two ends. CDR3 length equals 18 residues. The table came from immunoSEQ multiplex PCR; TCRdb's copy has only in-frame clones and leaves some out. The table has 25,000 to 35,000 clones, roughly 78% seen once. Sequenced sample: memory (CD45RA-) CD4+ T cells from blood. The clonotype originates from a human donor in good health. The V call is TRBV7-9, the J call TRBJ2-3; D is ambiguous. DNA for the CDR3: TGTGCCAGCAGCTTAGAGGTGGCAGGCGGATATAACACAGATACGCAGTATTTT. Protein: CASSLEVAGGYNTDTQYF.